The 29 T cell receptor beta chains presented below share a single source sample, sequenced in a study of siplizumab effects on memory and regulatory T cells. TCRdb keeps only in-frame clones here, not all; method: immunoSEQ multiplex PCR. In the table there are about 7,400 clones, under 80% of which are singletons. Sequenced sample: effector memory CD8+ T cells sorted from blood. Indicated subset: unstimulated CD8+ effector memory T cells. Every receptor here comes from a human donor in good health.

A remark on this clone: An end of the junction does not agree with germline; a read error may underlie this. The chain's CDR3 is CASSRLGGQGSDEQYF. CDR3 DNA: TGTGCCAGCAGCCGATTAGGGGGACAGGGCTCCGACGAGCAGTACTTC. The chain carries TRBV7-2 and TRBJ2-7; 9 positions match TRBD1. The V gene's germline CDR1 is SGHTA and CDR2 FQGNSA. The CDR3 is 16 residues long.

The J gene is TRBJ1-2, the V gene TRBV30; TRBD1 agrees at 12 bases. CDR3 length equals 17 residues. V trimming: 0 bases; J trimming: 4 bases; junction bases outside the gene matches: 9. Germline V lookup: CDR1 GTSNPN, CDR2 SVGIG (reference sequence). This chain's CDR3 is CAWSVVRDRGQGYGYTF. DNA of the CDR3: TGTGCCTGGAGTGTAGTCCGGGACAGGGGGCAAGGCTATGGCTACACCTTC.

This clone showed up just a few times. J is TRBJ2-1 and V is TRBV29-1, with 7 bases aligning to TRBD1. The CDR3 loop spans 11 amino acids. CDR1 and CDR2 (germline): SQVTM, ANQGSEA. J gave up 4 bases and V 7 bases, and 1 base lay outside the gene matches. CDR3: CSAGQYNEQFF. In DNA form, the CDR3 reads TGCAGCGCGGGACAGTACAATGAGCAGTTCTTC.

The V gene is TRBV28, the J gene TRBJ1-1; D is ambiguous. CDR3 length: 16 residues. Germline values: CDR1 MDHEN, CDR2 SYDVKM. V was trimmed by 4 bases and J by 1 base, leaving 16 bases between them. This CDR3 reads CASSSLVGFQNTEAFF. DNA for the CDR3: TGTGCCAGCAGTTCCCTCGTGGGGTTTCAGAACACTGAAGCTTTCTTT.

This sequence joins TRBV6-4 and TRBJ2-3, with D unresolved. V gave up 3 bases and J gave up 2 bases, with 12 bases separating them. Germline assignment: CDR1 MRHNA and CDR2 SNTAGT. The CDR3 spans 15 residues. The CDR3, as DNA: TGTGCCAGCAGTGAGACCGGGCCCCCCACAGATACGCAGTATTTT. Amino acids: CASSETGPPTDTQYF.

V and J are TRBV4-1 and TRBJ2-3, with 8 bases aligning to TRBD2. CDR1 is MGHRA and CDR2 is YSYEKL in the germline V gene. The CDR3 length is 16 residues. J gave up 4 bases and V 0 bases, and 6 bases lay outside the gene matches. CDR3 DNA sequence: TGCGCCAGCAGCCAAGATTCCCGGGAGGGGGCAGATACGCAGTATTTT. It translates to CASSQDSREGADTQYF.

In this sample, this clone turned up once. The J gene is TRBJ2-3, the V gene TRBV5-6, with D possibly matching TRBD2 (5 bases). Trimming took off 0 bases at V and 6 bases at J, with 8 bases between the two ends. The CDR3 extends over 13 amino acids. Germline V gene lookup returns CDR1 SGHDT and CDR2 YYEEEE. CDR3 sequence (DNA): TGTGCCAGCAGCTTGGCTGGCGGGGATACGCAGTATTTT. This encodes CASSLAGGDTQYF.

The genes are TRBV6-5 and TRBJ2-7, with 12 nucleotides matching TRBD2. CDR1 is MNHEY and CDR2 is SVGAGI in the germline V gene. The junction had 4 bases not matched to a gene; V was cut back by 4 bases and J by 0 bases. The length of the CDR3 is 16 residues. CDR3 region: CASSWGLAGDSYEQYF. CDR3 in DNA: TGTGCCAGCAGTTGGGGACTAGCGGGTGACTCCTACGAGCAGTACTTC.

J is TRBJ1-6 and V is TRBV5-4; TRBD1 is a possible D gene (6 bases). Germline V gene lookup returns CDR1 SGHNT and CDR2 YYREEE (reference sequence). This CDR3 has 15 residues. V lost 4 bases, J lost 9 bases, and 17 bases lay in between. CDR3 loop: CASSATGGLGSPLHF. DNA for the CDR3: TGTGCCAGCAGCGCGACAGGCGGTCTGGGTTCACCCCTCCACTTT.

This sequence joins TRBV7-9 and TRBJ1-1; a possible D gene is TRBD1 (6 bases). The length of the CDR3 is 12 residues. The V end lost 5 bases, the J end lost 11 bases, and 15 bases lay between the germline ends. Per the germline V gene, CDR1 is SEHNR and CDR2 is FQNEAQ (reference sequence). The CDR3 loop reads CASSLDAGDAFF. The CDR3 coding sequence is TGTGCCAGCAGCCTCGACGCAGGGGACGCTTTCTTT. Based on the CDR3 plus reference TRBV7-9 and TRBJ1-1, the full variable domain is DTGVSQNPRHKITKRGQNVTFRCDPISEHNRLYWYRQTLGQGPEFLTYFQNEAQLEKSRLLSDRFSAERPKGSFSTLEIQRTEQGDSAMYLCASSLDAGDAFFGQGTRLTVV.

Only a few counts were recorded for this clone. This chain links TRBV30 with TRBJ1-2, with D tentatively TRBD1 (5 bases). CDR3 size: 14 residues. Germline lookup yields CDR1 GTSNPN and CDR2 SVGIG (reference sequence). Trimming pared 7 bases from V and 4 bases from J, leaving 19 bases between. The CDR3 here is CASRIGEKVYGYTF. The CDR3 nucleotides read TGTGCCTCCCGAATAGGGGAGAAGGTCTATGGCTACACCTTC. Full variable domain (outside the CDR3, taken from reference TRBV30 and TRBJ1-2): SQTIHQWPATLVQPVGSPLSLECTVEGTSNPNLYWYRQAAGRGLQLLFYSVGIGQISSEVPQNLSASRPQDRQFILSSKKLLLSDSGFYLCASRIGEKVYGYTFGSGTRLTVV.

The gene calls are TRBV15 and TRBJ1-3; D is unresolved. The CDR3 totals 16 residues. Between the trimmed V and J ends, which lost 0 bases and 5 bases, there was a span of 14 bases. Per germline, CDR1 LNHNV and CDR2 YYDKDF (reference sequence). Here the CDR3 reads CATSRDDGPTRNTIYF. CDR3 DNA sequence: TGTGCCACCAGCAGAGATGATGGCCCTACCAGAAACACCATATATTTT. Full variable domain (rest looked up from reference TRBV15 and TRBJ1-3): DAMVIQNPRYQVTQFGKPVTLSCSQTLNHNVMYWYQQKSSQAPKLLFHYYDKDFNNEADTPDNFQSRRPNTSFCFLDIRSPGLGDTAMYLCATSRDDGPTRNTIYFGEGSWLTVV.

The rearrangement joins TRBV7-9 to TRBJ1-2, with a weak D call TRBD1 (6 bases). Germline values: CDR1 SEHNR, CDR2 FQNEAQ (reference sequence). Between the trimmed V and J ends, which lost 5 bases and 7 bases, there was a span of 11 bases. This CDR3 is built from 12 residues. CDR3 nucleotide sequence: TGTGCCAGCAGCCCCGGACAGTCTGGCTACACCTTC. Amino acids: CASSPGQSGYTF. Complete variable domain (other parts from reference TRBV7-9 and TRBJ1-2): DTGVSQNPRHKITKRGQNVTFRCDPISEHNRLYWYRQTLGQGPEFLTYFQNEAQLEKSRLLSDRFSAERPKGSFSTLEIQRTEQGDSAMYLCASSPGQSGYTFGSGTRLTVV.

The V gene is TRBV28, the J gene TRBJ2-4, with D possibly TRBD2 on 5 matching bases. The CDR3 contains 17 residues. Germline CDR1 reads MDHEN; CDR2 reads SYDVKM. The ends were cut back, 4 bases at V and 1 base at J, with 17 bases in the middle. CDR3 sequence: CASSSNGIFGAKNIQYF. The CDR3 DNA reads TGTGCCAGCAGTTCCAACGGGATTTTTGGGGCCAAAAACATTCAGTACTTC.

The chain has TRBV2 and TRBJ2-1; D unclear. Trimming cost V 1 base and J 5 bases, with 12 bases left between them. Germline lookup yields CDR1 SNHLY and CDR2 FYNNEI. The CDR3 has 15 residues. The CDR3 nucleotides read TGTGCCAGCAGTGAAGATGGATTCAGTCACAATGAGCAGTTCTTC. This codes for CASSEDGFSHNEQFF.

V is TRBV29-1 and J is TRBJ2-3; tentatively, D is TRBD1 or TRBD2 (5 bases each). The germline V gene has CDR1 SQVTM and CDR2 ANQGSEA. The CDR3 is 14 residues long. V lost 3 bases and J lost 6, with 16 bases in between. Here the CDR3 reads CSVEGRTEVDTQYF. CDR3 coding DNA: TGCAGCGTTGAGGGACGGACCGAGGTGGATACGCAGTATTTT.

V and J are TRBV10-1 and TRBJ2-1; 11 bases map to TRBD2. CDR1 WNHNN and CDR2 SYGVQD come from the germline V gene (reference sequence). The junction had 13 bases not matched to a gene; V was cut back by 6 bases and J by 3 bases. This CDR3 spans 18 amino acids. The CDR3 region is CASRNSPLLAGVYNEQFF. The CDR3 region has the DNA TGCGCCAGCAGAAATAGCCCCCTACTAGCGGGAGTCTACAATGAGCAGTTCTTC.

In this sample, this clone turned up a few times. V usage is TRBV6-8 and J usage is TRBJ1-1; D is uncertain. V lost 4 bases and J 5 bases, leaving 5 bases between the germline ends. CDR3 length: 11 residues. Looked up from germline, CDR1 is MNHGY and CDR2 is SAAAGT. CDR3 DNA: TGTGCCAGCAGTTCGTGGACTGAAGCTTTCTTT. Protein sequence: CASSSWTEAFF.

The genes are TRBV7-2 and TRBJ2-4, with D perhaps matching TRBD1 (6 bases). The CDR3 sequence is 13 residues long. Per germline, CDR1 SGHTA and CDR2 FQGNSA. V lost 1 base, J lost 14 bases, and 15 bases lay in between. The CDR3 DNA follows: TGTGCCAGCAGCTTAGTCCGGGACACCCGAAAGTACTTC. As protein: CASSLVRDTRKYF. The full variable domain, completed using reference TRBV7-2 and TRBJ2-4, is GAGVSQSPSNKVTEKGKDVELRCDPISGHTALYWYRQSLGQGLEFLIYFQGNSAPDKSGLPSDRFSAERTGGSVSTLTIQRTQQEDSAVYLCASSLVRDTRKYFGAGTRLSVL.

This chain links TRBV10-3 with TRBJ2-5; TRBD1 agrees at 10 bases. Germline CDR1 ENHRY, CDR2 SYGVKD. The CDR3 has 15 amino acids. V was pared by 3 bases and J by 5 bases, with 6 bases of the junction left unmatched. The CDR3 protein is CAISDGDRGRETQYF. In DNA form, the CDR3 reads TGTGCCATCAGTGACGGGGACAGGGGAAGGGAGACCCAGTACTTC.

The chain is built from TRBV9 and TRBJ2-3, with 10 bases aligning to TRBD2. V was clipped by 4 bases and J by 0 bases; unmatched bases: 5. Germline-derived CDR1 and CDR2 are SGDLS and YYNGEE. This CDR3 spans 16 amino acids. CDR3 protein: CASSLLAGASTDTQYF. CDR3 nucleotides: TGTGCCAGCAGCCTCCTAGCGGGAGCGAGCACAGATACGCAGTATTTT.

This sequence joins TRBV19 and TRBJ1-2; the match to TRBD1 covers 8 bases. Germline CDR1 reads LNHDA; CDR2 reads SQIVND (reference sequence). The J segment lost 4 bases and the V segment lost 7 bases, leaving 2 bases of the junction unmatched. The CDR3 loop spans 12 amino acids. The CDR3 region has the DNA TGTGCCAGTAAGCAGGGGGCCTATGGCTACACCTTC. Translation: CASKQGAYGYTF.

To note about this clone: A junction boundary mismatches the germline segment, possibly from a read error. The gene calls are TRBV6-4 and TRBJ2-3; D ambiguous. The V gene's germline CDR1 is MRHNA and CDR2 SNTAGT. The CDR3 loop spans 13 amino acids. The CDR3 DNA reads TGTGCCGGCAGTGAAGCCAGCACAGATACGCAGTATTTT. As protein: CAGSEASTDTQYF.

The V gene is TRBV6-5, the J gene TRBJ2-5; 11 bases are a match to TRBD1. Germline V gene data show CDR1 as MNHEY and CDR2 as SVGAGI. This CDR3 is 14 amino acids long. V trimming: 2 bases; J trimming: 5 bases; junction bases outside the gene matches: 1. The CDR3 sequence: CASSYRDRGETQYF. CDR3 bases: TGTGCCAGCAGTTACAGGGACAGGGGGGAGACCCAGTACTTC.

The chain combines TRBV28 with TRBJ2-7; D possibly corresponds to TRBD2 (6 bases). V shed 1 base and J shed 0 bases, with 13 bases lying between them. The germline gives CDR1 MDHEN, CDR2 SYDVKM. The CDR3 is 16 amino acids. The CDR3 region is CASSLFTAGSSYEQYF. The CDR3 DNA sequence: TGTGCCAGCAGTTTATTCACGGCGGGAAGCTCCTACGAGCAGTACTTC.

The chain is built from TRBV6-1 and TRBJ1-1, with D unresolved. The germline CDR1 and CDR2 sequences are MNHNS and SASEGT. Trimming removed 0 bases at V and 0 bases at J, with 11 bases between. This CDR3 is 16 amino acids long. The CDR3 region is CASSEAWTAMNTEAFF. The CDR3 coding sequence is TGTGCCAGCAGTGAAGCCTGGACGGCGATGAACACTGAAGCTTTCTTT.

CDR3: CASSYRAGGPYEQYF. CDR3 coding DNA: TGTGCCAGCAGCTACAGAGCGGGAGGGCCTTACGAGCAGTACTTC. J is TRBJ2-5 and V is TRBV7-9, with 10 bases that match TRBD2. TRBJ2-7 explains the end of the DNA better; the J call may be wrong. The CDR3 totals 15 residues. The germline CDR1 and CDR2 sequences are SEHNR and FQNEAQ (reference sequence).

The genes are TRBV11-2 and TRBJ2-7; 10 bases line up with TRBD2. J gave up 2 bases and V 2 bases, and 9 bases lay outside the gene matches. From germline, CDR1 is SGHAT and CDR2 FQNNGV. The CDR3 contains 17 residues. The CDR3 loop reads CASSLFPQREGPYEQYF. The CDR3 bases are TGTGCCAGCAGCTTATTTCCCCAGCGGGAGGGCCCCTACGAGCAGTACTTC.

This chain joins TRBV4-1 and TRBJ2-7; maybe TRBD1 (5 bases). With 2 bases removed from V and 4 bases from J, the gap between germline ends came to 18 bases. Per the germline V gene, CDR1 is MGHRA and CDR2 is YSYEKL. This CDR3 region has 16 residues. This CDR3 is CASSQHPGQGGYEQYF. CDR3 sequence (DNA): TGCGCCAGCAGCCAACACCCAGGGCAGGGCGGATACGAGCAGTACTTC.